What follows describes a single T cell receptor beta chain. Its antigen is currently unknown. TCRdb keeps only in-frame clones here, not all; method: immunoSEQ multiplex PCR. The repertoire holds about 55,000 clones, with about nine tenths as singletons. The data were obtained in a study of CD4 T cells in relation to SARS-CoV-2 and coronaviruses. Study-wide findings and caveats: Each donor contributed either pre-pandemic or post-infection samples, not both.

The unexposed donors gave CD4+ T cells in about 2010-2019, prior to COVID-19. Sequences were obtained from memory CD4+ T cells from PBMCs. The TCR originated in a human donor in good health.

CDR3 loop: CASSQELVRGYEQYF. The CDR3 coding sequence is TGCGCCAGCAGCCAAGAGCTGGTCAGGGGCTACGAGCAGTACTTC. The chain links TRBV4-1 to TRBJ2-7; weak D call: TRBD1 (6 bases). The CDR3 loop spans 15 amino acids. Germline CDR1 is MGHRA and CDR2 is YSYEKL. The germline V and J ends were trimmed by 0 bases and 3 bases, with 12 bases remaining between them.